The entry below describes one TCR beta chain. Its antigen remains unknown. Germline lookup yields CDR1 SQVTM and CDR2 ANQGSEA. The CDR3 spans 13 residues. The V gene lost 8 bases and the J gene lost 6 bases, with 19 bases spanning the gap. The data were taken from a study of hypomethylating agent response in myelodysplastic syndrome. As for the study in general: Patients with neither complete response nor hematologic improvement were classed non-responders.

Broader study findings: Analysis covered a small cohort of just about eleven patients. Non-responders showed more contracted clonotypes post-treatment, while responders showed more novel ones.

Each sample had about 400 ng DNA, as two 200 ng replicates, at survey resolution. TCRdb keeps only in-frame clones here, not all; method: immunoSEQ multiplex PCR. The table has about 5,400 clones, around nine tenths seen once. The input for sequencing was bone marrow, taken before or after starting hypomethylating agent treatment for myelodysplastic syndrome (not recorded which). The rearrangement joins TRBV29-1 to TRBJ1-1; D not certain. The TCR was taken from a human donor with myelodysplastic syndrome. CDR3 bases: TGCAGCTCTGAAGCGGGGTTAGGCGCTGAAGCTTTCTTT. The encoded protein is CSSEAGLGAEAFF.